The T cell receptor beta chain under discussion was sequenced for a study of regulatory T cells in long-lasting Graves disease. Study in general: Newly diagnosed Graves' patients had taken antithyroid drugs under 3 months. Findings and caveats of the study: Persistent cases of Graves' showed reduced TCR diversity relative to newly diagnosed patients. Sharing of public clonotypes was greater in persistent patients (about 2,700) than in new patients (roughly 1,000). Persistent cases favored TRBV28, TRBJ1-2 and TRBJ2-5.

V was pared by 4 bases and J by 10 bases, with 11 bases between. The CDR3 sequence is 11 residues long. The germline CDR1 and CDR2 sequences are SQVTM and ANQGSEA. With regard to this clonotype: Its antigen remains unknown.

According to the study, TCR beta libraries were built with iRepertoire HTBI primers and CDR3-region Arm-PCR. TCRdb re-analysed the multiplex PCR reads in MiXCR, keeping a single row per CDR3 protein. The table has around 420,000 distinct CDR3 sequences, less than 20% seen once; the top ten hold around a fifth. The time point is: newly diagnosed GD, antithyroid drugs for less than 3 months. Making the TCR library involved RNA that had been extracted from PBMCs. This chain uses TRBV29-1 with TRBJ2-1, with D possibly matching TRBD1 (5 bases). The source is a female donor with Graves disease. The sequencing used peripheral blood mononuclear cells (PBMCs), collected at new diagnosis, from a patient treated with antithyroid drugs. The CDR3 nucleotides are TGCAGCGTTGGGGCGGCAGGGGAGCAGTTCTTC. It yields the protein CSVGAAGEQFF.